This T cell receptor (beta chain) was retrieved from a study of yellow fever vaccine responses in identical twins. Findings and limits, study-wide: Twins reportedly appeared to share part of their vaccine T cell response while keeping part individual.

TCRdb used MiXCR to reprocess the RT-PCR reads, holding one entry per CDR3 protein. The table lists approximately 13,000 distinct CDR3 sequences, 84% of them singletons, with over 1.5% in the top ten. With regard to this clonotype: Its antigen is unknown.

Trimming at V came to 3 bases and at J to 1 base, leaving 3 bases not matched to a gene. The CDR3 extends over 14 amino acids. Per germline, CDR1 SGDLS and CDR2 YYNGEE. The chain employs TRBV9 and TRBJ1-1, with 7 bases aligning to TRBD1. The origin of this receptor is a woman younger than 35 who received the yellow fever vaccine. Material: T cells from blood (PBMCs), unsorted or a sorted subset (not recorded which), obtained before or after yellow fever vaccination (not recorded which). CDR3: CASSAHRGNTEAFF. The DNA of the CDR3 is TGTGCCAGCAGCGCACACAGGGGGAACACTGAAGCTTTCTTT.